This TCR beta chain was recovered during a study of blood T cell repertoires in COVID-19. The overall study: T cells, B-cell-depleted T cells, or PBMCs supplied cDNA or gDNA.

The CDR3 covers 16 residues. Germline V gives CDR1 SGDLS, CDR2 YYNGEE. V was pared by 0 bases and J by 0 bases, with 12 bases between. In the authors' methods: Reference gene primer amplification in the assay estimated nucleated cell counts. Sequencing was performed with immunoSEQ multiplex PCR; in TCRdb, only in-frame clones are kept and a portion is missing. That table furnishes V, J and clone size, whereas the DNA furnished D and trimming. This sample yields over 200,000 clones, of which 88% are seen a single time; approximately 3.8% belongs to the top ten. This chain links TRBV9 with TRBJ1-2; D possibly corresponds to TRBD1 (6 bases). What was sequenced was peripheral blood. The sequence came from a man aged 55 to 69 who had recovered from COVID-19. CDR3 protein: CASSVAGHRTNYGYTF. CDR3 DNA sequence: TGTGCCAGCAGCGTAGCGGGACACCGAACTAACTATGGCTACACCTTC.